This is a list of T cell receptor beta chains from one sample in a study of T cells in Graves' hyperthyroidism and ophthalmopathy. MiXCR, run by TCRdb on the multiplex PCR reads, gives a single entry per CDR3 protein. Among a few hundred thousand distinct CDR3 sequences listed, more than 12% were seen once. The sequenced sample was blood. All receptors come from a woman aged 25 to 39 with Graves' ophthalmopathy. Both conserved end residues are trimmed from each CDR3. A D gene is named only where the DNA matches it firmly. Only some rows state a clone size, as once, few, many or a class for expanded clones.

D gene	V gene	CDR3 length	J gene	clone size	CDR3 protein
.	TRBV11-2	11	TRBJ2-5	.	ASRSPVRETQY
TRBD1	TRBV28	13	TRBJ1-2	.	ASSLQGADFYGYT
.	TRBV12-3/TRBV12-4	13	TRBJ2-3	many	ASSPSVGIADTQY
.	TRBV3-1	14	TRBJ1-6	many	ASSRAGGSYNSPLH
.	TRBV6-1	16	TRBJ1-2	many	ASSEEGIRPGTNYGYT
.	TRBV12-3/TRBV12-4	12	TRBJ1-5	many	ASNVRGSNQPQH
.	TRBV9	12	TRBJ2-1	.	ASSGVRPNNEQF
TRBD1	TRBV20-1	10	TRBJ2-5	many	SASRDRATQY
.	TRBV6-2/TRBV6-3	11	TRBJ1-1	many	AIRQEMNTEAF
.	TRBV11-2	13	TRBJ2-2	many	ASSPVLAHTGELF
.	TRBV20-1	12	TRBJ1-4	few	SARIRDGNEKLF
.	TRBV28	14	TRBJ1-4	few	ASSEAFGQSNEKLF
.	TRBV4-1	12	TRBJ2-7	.	ASSQQTDLYEQY
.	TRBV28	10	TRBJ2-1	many	ASTDSRDEQF
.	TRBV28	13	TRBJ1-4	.	ASRYVPGDNEELF
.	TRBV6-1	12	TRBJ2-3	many	ASSRTDWTDTQY
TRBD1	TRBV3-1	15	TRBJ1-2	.	ASSQTDRGGLYYGYT
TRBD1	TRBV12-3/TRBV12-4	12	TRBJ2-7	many	ASSFGTGGLEQY
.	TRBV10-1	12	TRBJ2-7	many	ASSEGPGTYEQY
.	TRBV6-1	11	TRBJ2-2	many	ASNGGYTGELF
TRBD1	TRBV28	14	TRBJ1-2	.	ASSPLQGKGNYGYT
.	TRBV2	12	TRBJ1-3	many	ASRGRGTGNTIY
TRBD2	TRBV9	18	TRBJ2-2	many	ASSEGTSGGATLVTGELF
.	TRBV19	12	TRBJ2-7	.	ASSMRDNSYEQY
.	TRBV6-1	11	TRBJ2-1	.	ASLPAGSNEQF
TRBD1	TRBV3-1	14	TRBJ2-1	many	ASSPSDRGRGNEQF
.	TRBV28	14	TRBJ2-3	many	ASSTPRGGQADTQY
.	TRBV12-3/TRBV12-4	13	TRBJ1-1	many	ASTPTRGRNTEAF
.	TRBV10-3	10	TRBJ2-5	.	AISSGPRERY
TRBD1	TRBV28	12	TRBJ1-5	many	ASNTGVGNQPQH
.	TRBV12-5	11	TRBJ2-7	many	ASGVGISYEQY
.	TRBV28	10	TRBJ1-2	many	ASSFPPGGYT
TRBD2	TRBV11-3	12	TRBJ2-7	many	ASSLSGLASEQY
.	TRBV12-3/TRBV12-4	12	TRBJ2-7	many	ASSLAGGLDEQY
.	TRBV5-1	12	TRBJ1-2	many	ASSTGLQDHGYT
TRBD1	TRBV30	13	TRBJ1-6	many	AWRAKQGWHSPLH
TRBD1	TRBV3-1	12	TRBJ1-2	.	ASSHGQGLRGYT
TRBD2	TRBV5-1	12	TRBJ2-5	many	ASSQAGAQETQY
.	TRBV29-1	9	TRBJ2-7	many	SVAALYEQY
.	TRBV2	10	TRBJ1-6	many	ASSLTPAALH
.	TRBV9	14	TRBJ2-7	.	ASSVAAATAAYEQY
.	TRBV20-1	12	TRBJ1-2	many	SARDLGVVYGYT
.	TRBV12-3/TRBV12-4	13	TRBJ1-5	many	ASSWAGYSNQPQH
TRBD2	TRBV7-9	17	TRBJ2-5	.	ASSPPPRLAEIVRETQY
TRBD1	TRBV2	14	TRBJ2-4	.	ASRGPGQGAKNIQY
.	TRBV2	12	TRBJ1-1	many	ASSVFVRATEAF
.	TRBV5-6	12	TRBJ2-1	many	ASSPVVGYNEQF